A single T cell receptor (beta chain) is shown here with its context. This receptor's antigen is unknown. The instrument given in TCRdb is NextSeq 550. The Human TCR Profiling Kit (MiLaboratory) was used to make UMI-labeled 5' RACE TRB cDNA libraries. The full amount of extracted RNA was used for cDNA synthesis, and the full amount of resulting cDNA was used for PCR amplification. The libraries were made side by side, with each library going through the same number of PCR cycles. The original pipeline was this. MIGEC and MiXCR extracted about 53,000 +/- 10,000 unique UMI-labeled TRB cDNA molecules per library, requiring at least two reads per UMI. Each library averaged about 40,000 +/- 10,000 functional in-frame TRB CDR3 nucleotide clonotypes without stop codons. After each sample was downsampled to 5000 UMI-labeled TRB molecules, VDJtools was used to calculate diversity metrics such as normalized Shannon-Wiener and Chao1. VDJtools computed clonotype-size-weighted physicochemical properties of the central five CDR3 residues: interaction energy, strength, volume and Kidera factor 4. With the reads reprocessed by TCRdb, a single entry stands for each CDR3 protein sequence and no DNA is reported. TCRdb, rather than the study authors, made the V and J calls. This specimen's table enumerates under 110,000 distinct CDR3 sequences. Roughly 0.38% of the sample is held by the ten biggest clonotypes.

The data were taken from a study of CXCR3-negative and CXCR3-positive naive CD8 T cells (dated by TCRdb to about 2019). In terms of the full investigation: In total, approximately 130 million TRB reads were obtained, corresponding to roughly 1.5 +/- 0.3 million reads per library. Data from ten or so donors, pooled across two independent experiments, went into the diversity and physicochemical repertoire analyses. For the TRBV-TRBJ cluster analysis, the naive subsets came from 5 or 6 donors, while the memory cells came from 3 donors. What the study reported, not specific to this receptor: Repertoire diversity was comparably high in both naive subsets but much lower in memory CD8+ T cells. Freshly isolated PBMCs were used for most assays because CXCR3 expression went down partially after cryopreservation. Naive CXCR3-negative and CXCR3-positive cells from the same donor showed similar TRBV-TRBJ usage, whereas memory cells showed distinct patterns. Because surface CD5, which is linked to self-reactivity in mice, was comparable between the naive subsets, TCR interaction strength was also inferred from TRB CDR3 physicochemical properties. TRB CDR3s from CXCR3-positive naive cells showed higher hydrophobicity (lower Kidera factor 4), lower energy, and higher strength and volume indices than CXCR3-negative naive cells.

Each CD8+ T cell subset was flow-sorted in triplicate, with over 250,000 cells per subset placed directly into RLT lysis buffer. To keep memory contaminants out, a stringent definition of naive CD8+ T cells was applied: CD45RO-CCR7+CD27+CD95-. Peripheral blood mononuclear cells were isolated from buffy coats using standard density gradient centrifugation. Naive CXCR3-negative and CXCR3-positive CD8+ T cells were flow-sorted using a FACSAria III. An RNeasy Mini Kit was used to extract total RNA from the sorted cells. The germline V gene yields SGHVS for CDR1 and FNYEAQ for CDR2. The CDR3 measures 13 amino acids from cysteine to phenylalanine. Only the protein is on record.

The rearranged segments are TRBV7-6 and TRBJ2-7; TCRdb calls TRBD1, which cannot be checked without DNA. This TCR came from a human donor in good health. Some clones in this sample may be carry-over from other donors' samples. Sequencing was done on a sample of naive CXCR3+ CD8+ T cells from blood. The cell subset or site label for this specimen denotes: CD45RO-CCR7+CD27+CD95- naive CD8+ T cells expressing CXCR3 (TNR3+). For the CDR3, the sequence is CASSPAGQIEQYF.